The entry that follows covers one TCR beta chain sequence. This sample was taken from a study of blood T cell repertoires in COVID-19. Study-level background: Donors in the United States, Italy and Spain gave samples during acute or convalescent COVID-19. The cDNA or gDNA used as material had been derived from T cells, B-cell-depleted T cells, or PBMCs.

Seattle patients were enrolled while actively infected and followed longitudinally. In the authors' methods: Amplification from reference gene primers served as the basis for estimated nucleated cell counts. TCRdb's copy holds only in-frame clones and misses some; the assay was immunoSEQ multiplex PCR. V and J calls and clone size are given by that table; D and trimming were obtained from the DNA. The table includes almost 250,000 clones, about 82% detected once. The clonotype originates from a woman of 80 years or more with COVID-19, enrolled during active disease. Sequencing was done on a sample of peripheral blood.

The CDR3 sequence: CASSVGGNNQPQHF. As DNA, the CDR3 is TGTGCCAGCAGCGTAGGGGGCAACAATCAGCCCCAGCATTTT. The chain uses TRBV9 and TRBJ1-5; D possibly corresponds to TRBD1 (5 bases). Trimming took 0 bases from V and 3 from J, leaving 7 bases between them. The CDR3 has 14 amino acids. Per the germline V gene, CDR1 is SGDLS and CDR2 is YYNGEE.